This entry is about one T cell receptor (beta chain). The data were taken from a study of blood T cell repertoires in COVID-19. At the level of the study: Sources were T cells, B-cell-depleted T cells, or PBMCs; the material itself was cDNA or gDNA.

As processed by the authors: How many nucleated cells were present was estimated from reference gene primer amplification. Produced via immunoSEQ multiplex PCR; TCRdb's table is partial and in-frame only. Clonal size and the V and J genes are those of that table, whereas D and trimming came from the DNA. Of over 150,000 clones listed, over 70% are singletons. V lost 3 bases and J 0 bases, leaving 11 bases between the germline ends. CDR3 length: 15 residues. Germline V gives CDR1 LNHNV, CDR2 YYDKDF (reference sequence). The clonotype comes from a woman aged 60-75 years with acute or convalescent COVID-19. The sample comprised peripheral blood. This chain links TRBV15 with TRBJ1-1; tentative D call: TRBD1 (6 bases). The CDR3 protein is CATSSHRDLNTEAFF. Here the CDR3 DNA reads TGTGCCACCAGCAGCCACAGGGATTTGAACACTGAAGCTTTCTTT.